In its sample, the clone carrying this TCR beta chain was seen a few times. Its matching antigen is unknown. The data are from a study of T cell repertoires in cytomegalovirus infection. Overall study context: HLA-C-restricted CMV epitopes, recently identified, and well-studied HLA-B-restricted ones were used by the study. Public TCR beta signatures provided an indication of both CMV infection and a matching HLA type.

Study outcomes and limitations: The cumulative frequency of public TCR beta families distinguished individuals who carried CMV together with the relevant HLA. Dominating the ex vivo response were HLA-C-restricted CMV-specific TCR beta clonotypes.

Germline values: CDR1 MNHEY, CDR2 SVGAGI. V was clipped by 7 bases and J by 9 bases, with 19 bases between them. The CDR3 sequence is 14 residues long. Each CDR3 protein is one row after TCRdb ran MiXCR on the reads. The table includes 110,000 to 150,000 distinct CDR3 sequences, over 30% detected once. Sequences were derived from CD8+ T cells from cultured PBMCs, sampled from culture after CMV antigen stimulation. The receptor's source is a human donor in good health (CMV status not recorded). Some clones in this sample may be carry-over from other donors' samples. The V call is TRBV6-5, the J call TRBJ2-1; D perhaps matches TRBD1 (6 bases). The CDR3 region has the DNA TGTGCCAGCACGATCAGAGGGGAACAGGGTGAGCAGTTCTTC. Translated: CASTIRGEQGEQFF.